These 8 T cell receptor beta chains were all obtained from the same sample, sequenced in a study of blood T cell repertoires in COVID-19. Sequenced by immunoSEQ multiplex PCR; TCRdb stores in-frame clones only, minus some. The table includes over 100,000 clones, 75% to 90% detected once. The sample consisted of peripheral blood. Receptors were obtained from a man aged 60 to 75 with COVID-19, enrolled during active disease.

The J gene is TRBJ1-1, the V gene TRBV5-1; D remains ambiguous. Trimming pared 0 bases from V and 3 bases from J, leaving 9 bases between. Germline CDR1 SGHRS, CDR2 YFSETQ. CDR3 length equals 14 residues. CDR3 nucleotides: TGCGCCAGCAGCTTGGGAGGAGCGGACACTGAAGCTTTCTTT. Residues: CASSLGGADTEAFF.

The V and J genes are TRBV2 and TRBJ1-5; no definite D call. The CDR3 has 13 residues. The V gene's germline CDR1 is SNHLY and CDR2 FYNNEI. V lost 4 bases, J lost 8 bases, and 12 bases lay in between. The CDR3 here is CASSVGGFKPQHF. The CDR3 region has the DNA TGTGCCAGCAGTGTGGGAGGGTTTAAGCCCCAGCATTTT.

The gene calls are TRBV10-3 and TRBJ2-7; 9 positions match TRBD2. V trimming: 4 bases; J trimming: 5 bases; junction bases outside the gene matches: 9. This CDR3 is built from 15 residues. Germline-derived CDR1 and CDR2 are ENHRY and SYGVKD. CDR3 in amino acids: CAISAPSGDFHEQYF. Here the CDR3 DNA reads TGTGCCATCAGTGCCCCTAGCGGGGACTTCCACGAGCAGTACTTC.

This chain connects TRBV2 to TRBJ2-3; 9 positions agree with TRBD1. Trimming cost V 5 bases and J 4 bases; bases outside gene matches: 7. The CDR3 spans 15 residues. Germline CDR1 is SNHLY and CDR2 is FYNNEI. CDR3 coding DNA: TGTGCCAGCAGTATCGACAGGGGGGTCCCAGATACGCAGTATTTT. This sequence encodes CASSIDRGVPDTQYF.

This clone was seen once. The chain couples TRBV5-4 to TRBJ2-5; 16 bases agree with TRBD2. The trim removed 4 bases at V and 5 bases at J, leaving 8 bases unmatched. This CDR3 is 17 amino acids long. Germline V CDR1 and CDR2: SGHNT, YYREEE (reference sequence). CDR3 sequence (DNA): TGTGCCAGCAGCAGGGGACTAGCGGGGGGGCCGAGGGAGACCCAGTACTTC. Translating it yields CASSRGLAGGPRETQYF.

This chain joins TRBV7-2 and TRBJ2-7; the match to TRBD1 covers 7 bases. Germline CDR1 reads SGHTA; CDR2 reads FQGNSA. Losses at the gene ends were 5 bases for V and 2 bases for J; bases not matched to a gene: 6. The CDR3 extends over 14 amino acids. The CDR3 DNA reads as TGTGCCAGCAGCCCGCGACAGGGCGCCTACGAGCAGTACTTC. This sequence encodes CASSPRQGAYEQYF.

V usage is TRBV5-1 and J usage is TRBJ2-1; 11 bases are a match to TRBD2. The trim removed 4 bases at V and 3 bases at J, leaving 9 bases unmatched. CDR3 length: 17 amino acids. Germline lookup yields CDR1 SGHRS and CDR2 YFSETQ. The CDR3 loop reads CASSTDLSGGDYNEQFF. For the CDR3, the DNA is TGCGCCAGCAGCACGGACCTTAGCGGGGGGGACTACAATGAGCAGTTCTTC.

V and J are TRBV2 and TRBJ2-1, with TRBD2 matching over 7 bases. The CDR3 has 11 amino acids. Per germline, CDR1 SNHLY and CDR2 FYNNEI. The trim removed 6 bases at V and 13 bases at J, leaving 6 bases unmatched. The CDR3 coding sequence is TGTGCCAGCAGGCTGACTAGCCACCAGTTCTTC. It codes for CASRLTSHQFF. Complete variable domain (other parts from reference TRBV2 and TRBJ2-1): EPEVTQTPSHQVTQMGQEVILRCVPISNHLYFYWYRQILGQKVEFLVSFYNNEISEKSEIFDDQFSVERPDGSNFTLKIRSTKLEDSAMYFCASRLTSHQFFGPGTRLTVL.